This passage covers 24 T cell receptor beta chains from one sample sequenced in a study of T-cell reconstitution after alpha-beta-depleted transplantation in children. Using unique molecular identifiers, the investigators prepared the TCRbeta library. MiXCR was run by TCRdb on the PCR reads, yielding one entry per CDR3 protein. The table has roughly 24,000 distinct CDR3 sequences, under 13% seen once. Source: PBMCs from the stem cell graft donor, taken from the stem cell graft. These receptors came from a human donor who donated a stem cell graft to a child with chronic granulomatous disease.

Relative to its sample, this clonotype is medium-sized (0.01 to 0.1%). The chain carries TRBV7-9 and TRBJ1-5; TRBD1 aligns across 10 bases. Germline CDR1 is SEHNR and CDR2 is FQNEAQ (reference sequence). V was pared by 5 bases and J by 9 bases, with 13 bases of the junction left unmatched. The CDR3 covers 16 residues. As DNA, the CDR3 is TGTGCCAGCAGCCCCGACGGGACAGGGGCCCAGAGGCCCCAGCATTTT. As protein: CASSPDGTGAQRPQHF.

By proportion, this clonotype is medium-sized. This sequence joins TRBV6-5 and TRBJ2-1; TRBD1 agrees at 7 bases. V dropped 5 bases and J dropped 9; count of bases not matched to a gene: 7. Germline CDR1 MNHEY, CDR2 SVGAGI. This CDR3 is built from 13 residues. Here the CDR3 DNA reads TGTGCCAGCAGTCTTCACAGGGGATTTGAGCAGTTCTTC. Its protein is CASSLHRGFEQFF.

Concerning this clonotype: One end of the junction is discordant with germline, which a read error may explain. This chain uses TRBV3-1 with TRBJ2-1; D is perhaps TRBD1 or TRBD2 (5 bases each). CDR1 and CDR2 (germline): LGHDT, YNNKEL (reference sequence). The CDR3 runs 17 residues. For the CDR3, the DNA is TGTGCCTGCAGCAAGGAACACGAGAGGGGCTCCTACAATGAGCAGTTCTTC. This codes for CACSKEHERGSYNEQFF.

This clonotype was counted at least ten times. This chain connects TRBV7-9 to TRBJ1-5, with D hard to call. The germline CDR1 and CDR2 sequences are SEHNR and FQNEAQ (reference sequence). The CDR3 runs to 14 residues. Trimming stripped 6 bases from V and 4 bases from J, with 13 bases between. The CDR3 loop reads CASRGVARNQPQHF. The CDR3 DNA reads TGTGCCAGCAGGGGCGTAGCCCGTAATCAGCCCCAGCATTTT.

The V call is TRBV29-1, the J call TRBJ2-1; tentatively, D is TRBD1 (5 bases). V shed 8 bases and J shed 1 base, with 18 bases lying between them. The CDR3 loop spans 15 amino acids. Germline V gene sequence: CDR1 SQVTM, CDR2 ANQGSEA. In DNA form, the CDR3 reads TGCAGCCTCAAAAGGCAGGGCCTTTCCTACAATGAGCAGTTCTTC. Amino acid sequence: CSLKRQGLSYNEQFF.

This clonotype has ten or more counts. The V gene is TRBV29-1, the J gene TRBJ2-5, with D possibly matching TRBD1 (6 bases). With 8 bases removed from V and 2 bases from J, the gap between germline ends came to 12 bases. CDR1 SQVTM and CDR2 ANQGSEA come from the germline V gene. This CDR3 is 12 amino acids long. CDR3 loop: CSPRDRQETQYF. In nucleotides, the CDR3 is TGCAGCCCACGAGACAGGCAAGAGACCCAGTACTTC.

The table lists this clonotype with many counts. The gene calls are TRBV5-5 and TRBJ2-3; 7 bases match TRBD1. Germline-derived CDR1 and CDR2 are SGHKS and YYEKEE (reference sequence). Germline trimming cut 1 base from V and 5 bases from J; bases unmatched to any gene: 13. The CDR3 is made up of 17 amino acids. CDR3 nucleotide sequence: TGTGCCAGCAGCTTGAGGGGCAGACAGGGCCGGGGAGATACGCAGTATTTT. Translating it yields CASSLRGRQGRGDTQYF.

This clonotype was detected many times. This chain joins TRBV12-3 or TRBV12-4 and TRBJ2-5, with no clear D. The V and J ends lost 7 bases and 2 bases respectively, with 17 bases between them. The CDR3 covers 15 residues. The CDR3 loop is CASKIGGPEQETQYF. DNA of the CDR3: TGTGCCAGCAAAATCGGTGGACCGGAACAAGAGACCCAGTACTTC.

This clonotype was recorded many times. The rearrangement uses TRBV6-5 and TRBJ2-2; TRBD1 might be the D (6 bases). Deletions cut 5 bases from V and 3 bases from J, with 16 bases between. The germline gives CDR1 MNHEY, CDR2 SVGAGI. This CDR3 contains 16 residues. The CDR3 loop is CASSHIGAGDTGELFF. DNA for the CDR3: TGTGCCAGCAGTCACATCGGGGCAGGGGACACCGGGGAGCTGTTTTTT.

There are many counts of this clonotype. This chain links TRBV3-1 with TRBJ2-1, with D maybe TRBD2 (5 bases). Germline CDR1 and CDR2: LGHDT and YNNKEL (reference sequence). The ends were cut back, 0 bases at V and 3 bases at J, with 12 bases in the middle. The CDR3 has 16 amino acids. CDR3 in amino acids: CASSQEADRFYNEQFF. CDR3 bases: TGTGCCAGCAGCCAAGAAGCGGATCGCTTCTACAATGAGCAGTTCTTC.

This clonotype showed up many times. The chain employs TRBV18 and TRBJ2-1; possibly TRBD2 for D (6 bases). The CDR3 runs 18 residues. The germline V and J ends were trimmed by 2 bases and 3 bases, with 20 bases remaining between them. Germline lookup yields CDR1 KGHSH and CDR2 LQKENI. The CDR3, as DNA: TGTGCCAGCTCACCAAAGCCGGTGAGCGGGTCAGGCTACAATGAGCAGTTCTTC. Translating gives CASSPKPVSGSGYNEQFF.

The table lists this clonotype with many counts. The chain has TRBV29-1 and TRBJ2-1; D remains ambiguous. This CDR3 is 15 amino acids long. Germline V gene sequence: CDR1 SQVTM, CDR2 ANQGSEA. Trimming cost V 8 bases and J 1 base, with 18 bases left between them. The CDR3 loop reads CSTGPKANSYNEQFF. In DNA, the CDR3 is TGCAGCACTGGACCGAAGGCCAATTCCTACAATGAGCAGTTCTTC.

This clonotype was counted many times. The chain carries TRBV5-1 and TRBJ2-3, with a weak D call TRBD2 (5 bases). CDR1 is SGHRS and CDR2 is YFSETQ in the germline V gene. The CDR3 has 14 amino acids. V was clipped by 4 bases and J by 0 bases, with 9 bases between them. The DNA for the CDR3 is TGCGCCAGCAGCCCCCGGGGTAGCACAGATACGCAGTATTTT. Translation gives CASSPRGSTDTQYF. The whole variable domain, filled in from reference TRBV5-1 and TRBJ2-3, reads KAGVTQTPRYLIKTRGQQVTLSCSPISGHRSVSWYQQTPGQGLQFLFEYFSETQRNKGNFPGRFSGRQFSNSRSEMNVSTLELGDSALYLCASSPRGSTDTQYFGPGTRLTVL.

The chain employs TRBV5-1 and TRBJ2-5; 7 bases align to TRBD2. V was pared by 5 bases and J by 3 bases, with 1 base of the junction left unmatched. The germline V gene has CDR1 SGHRS and CDR2 YFSETQ. The CDR3 consists of 12 residues. The CDR3 nucleotides are TGCGCCAGCAGGGGAGGGGAAGAGACCCAGTACTTC. Translated: CASRGGEETQYF. The whole variable domain, remainder taken from reference TRBV5-1 and TRBJ2-5, is KAGVTQTPRYLIKTRGQQVTLSCSPISGHRSVSWYQQTPGQGLQFLFEYFSETQRNKGNFPGRFSGRQFSNSRSEMNVSTLELGDSALYLCASRGGEETQYFGPGTRLLVL.

This chain uses TRBV3-1 with TRBJ2-1; D assignment may be TRBD1 or TRBD2 (5 bases each). The CDR3 is made up of 16 amino acids. Germline V lookup: CDR1 LGHDT, CDR2 YNNKEL (reference sequence). Trimming left V 3 bases short and J 4 bases short, with 16 bases between. CDR3 region: CASSQRAGTDYNEQFF. The CDR3 nucleotides are TGTGCCAGCAGCCAGAGAGCCGGGACGGATTACAATGAGCAGTTCTTC.

This clonotype has at least ten counts. This chain links TRBV2 with TRBJ2-7; D possibly corresponds to TRBD1 (6 bases). The germline V and J ends were trimmed by 4 bases and 0 bases, with 19 bases remaining between them. Per the germline V gene, CDR1 is SNHLY and CDR2 is FYNNEI. The CDR3 is 17 residues long. DNA for the CDR3: TGTGCCAGCAGTGCGACCCTCTCCGACAGGACCTCCTACGAGCAGTACTTC. Translating it yields CASSATLSDRTSYEQYF.

The genes are TRBV3-1 and TRBJ2-1, with a weak D call TRBD2 (5 bases). Trimming removed 11 bases at V and 10 bases at J, with 24 bases between. CDR3 length equals 14 residues. Germline-derived CDR1 and CDR2 are LGHDT and YNNKEL (reference sequence). CDR3 amino acids: CACCQEAHRGEQFF. CDR3 in DNA: TGTGCCTGCTGCCAAGAGGCTCACCGCGGGGAGCAGTTCTTC.

This clonotype was counted many times. The chain employs TRBV20-1 and TRBJ2-4; D is uncertain. Trimming took 6 bases from V and 7 from J, leaving 10 bases between them. Germline CDR1 DFQATT, CDR2 SNEGSKA (reference sequence). There are 11 residues in the CDR3. CDR3: CSADVGNIQYF. The CDR3, as DNA: TGCAGTGCAGACGTAGGGAACATTCAGTACTTC.

This clonotype was counted many times. Written as DNA, the CDR3 is TGTGCCAGCAGTGCCAACGCGGTATTGCCTGAAGCTTTCTTT. It is translated as CASSANAVLPEAFF. The V gene is TRBV25-1, the J gene TRBJ1-1; D gene unclear. Trimming left V 4 bases short and J 6 bases short, with 15 bases between. This CDR3 is 14 amino acids long. CDR1 MGHDK and CDR2 SYGVNS come from the germline V gene. Full variable domain (missing parts from reference TRBV25-1 and TRBJ1-1): EADIYQTPRYLVIGTGKKITLECSQTMGHDKMYWYQQDPGMELHLIHYSYGVNSTEKGDLSSESTVSRIRTEHFPLTLESARPSHTSQYLCASSANAVLPEAFFGQGTRLTVV.

This clonotype was counted many times. J is TRBJ1-2 and V is TRBV29-1; 7 positions match TRBD1. V lost 6 bases and J lost 8; bases outside the gene matches: 9. Germline lookup yields CDR1 SQVTM and CDR2 ANQGSEA. This CDR3 is built from 12 residues. Here the CDR3 DNA reads TGCAGCGTGGACACAGGGGTGAAGGGCTACACCTTC. Encoded protein: CSVDTGVKGYTF.

This clonotype was picked up many times. The CDR3 is CASSQEGDLTDTQYF. In DNA, the CDR3 is TGTGCCAGCAGCCAAGAAGGGGATCTCACAGATACGCAGTATTTT. The chain has TRBV14 and TRBJ2-3, with a possible D match to TRBD1 (5 bases). This CDR3 is 15 amino acids long. Trimming pared 0 bases from V and 2 bases from J, leaving 9 bases between. The V gene's germline CDR1 is SGHDN and CDR2 FVKESK.

This clonotype was observed at least ten times. This chain joins TRBV9 and TRBJ2-2; the D is unclear. The germline V and J ends were trimmed by 3 bases and 6 bases, with 15 bases remaining between them. The germline CDR1 and CDR2 sequences are SGDLS and YYNGEE. This CDR3 spans 15 amino acids. This CDR3 is CASSDSGPLPGELFF. DNA of the CDR3: TGTGCCAGCAGCGACTCCGGACCCCTTCCCGGGGAGCTGTTTTTT.

This clonotype has a count of ten or more. J is TRBJ2-1 and V is TRBV28; D remains ambiguous. The CDR3 totals 13 residues. V was cut by 5 bases and J by 6 bases, with 11 bases left in between. Germline V gene data show CDR1 as MDHEN and CDR2 as SYDVKM. This CDR3 reads CASSLFYPNEQFF. The CDR3 DNA is TGTGCCAGCAGTCTGTTCTACCCCAATGAGCAGTTCTTC.

This chain connects TRBV12-3 or TRBV12-4 to TRBJ1-5; D is uncertain. The CDR3 spans 13 residues. The V end was cut by 3 bases, the J end by 3 bases, with 6 bases between. CDR3 residues: CASSLWVNQPQHF. The CDR3, as DNA: TGTGCCAGCAGTTTGTGGGTCAATCAGCCCCAGCATTTT.